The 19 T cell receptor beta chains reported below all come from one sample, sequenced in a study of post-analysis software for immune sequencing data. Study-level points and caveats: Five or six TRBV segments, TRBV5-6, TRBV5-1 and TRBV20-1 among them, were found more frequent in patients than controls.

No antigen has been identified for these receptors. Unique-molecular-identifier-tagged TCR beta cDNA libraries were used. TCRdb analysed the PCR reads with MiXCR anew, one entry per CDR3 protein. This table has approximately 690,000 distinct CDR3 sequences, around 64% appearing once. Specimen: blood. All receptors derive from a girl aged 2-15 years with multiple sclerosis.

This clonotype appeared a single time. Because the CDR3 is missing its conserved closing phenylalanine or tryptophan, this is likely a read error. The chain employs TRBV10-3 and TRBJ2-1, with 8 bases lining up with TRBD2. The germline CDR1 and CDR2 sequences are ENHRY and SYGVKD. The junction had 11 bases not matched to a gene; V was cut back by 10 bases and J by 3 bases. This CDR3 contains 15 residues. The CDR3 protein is CASSGLAGDYNEQFV. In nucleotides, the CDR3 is TGTGCCAGCTCTGGACTAGCTGGCGACTACAATGAGCAGTTCGTC.

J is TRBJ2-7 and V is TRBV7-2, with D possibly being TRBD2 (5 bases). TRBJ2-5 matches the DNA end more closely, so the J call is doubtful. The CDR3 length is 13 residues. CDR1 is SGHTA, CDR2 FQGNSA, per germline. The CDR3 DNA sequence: TGTGCCAGCATGGCCTTCAGAGGGGAGACCCAGTACTTC. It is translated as CASMAFRGETQYF.

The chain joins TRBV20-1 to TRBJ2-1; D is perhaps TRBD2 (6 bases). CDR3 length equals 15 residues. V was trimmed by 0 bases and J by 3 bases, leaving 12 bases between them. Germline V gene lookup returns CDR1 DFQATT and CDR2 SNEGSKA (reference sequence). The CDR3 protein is CSARDPSESYNEQFF. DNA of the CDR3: TGCAGTGCTAGAGATCCTAGCGAGAGCTACAATGAGCAGTTCTTC.

The CDR3 DNA follows: TGTGCCTGGAGTGTTGGCCACACAGATACGCAGTATTTT. It translates to CAWSVGHTDTQYF. The chain recombines TRBV30 with TRBJ2-3; the D is unclear. The germline V gene has CDR1 GTSNPN and CDR2 SVGIG (reference sequence). Trimming removed 0 bases at V and 2 bases at J, with 6 bases between. This CDR3 region has 13 residues.

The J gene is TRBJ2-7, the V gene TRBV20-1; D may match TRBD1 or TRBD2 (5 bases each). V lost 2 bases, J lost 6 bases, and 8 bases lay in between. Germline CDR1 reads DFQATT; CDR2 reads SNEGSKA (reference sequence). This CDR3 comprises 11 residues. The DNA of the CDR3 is TGCAGTGCTAGATCGGGGCCCGAGCAGTACTTC. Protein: CSARSGPEQYF.

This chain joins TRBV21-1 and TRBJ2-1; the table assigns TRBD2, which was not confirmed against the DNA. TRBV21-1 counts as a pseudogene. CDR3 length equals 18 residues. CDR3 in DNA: TGTGCCAGCAGCAAAGGGAGGGCTAGCGGGAGAGGAAACAATGAGCAGTTCTTC. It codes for CASSKGRASGRGNNEQFF.

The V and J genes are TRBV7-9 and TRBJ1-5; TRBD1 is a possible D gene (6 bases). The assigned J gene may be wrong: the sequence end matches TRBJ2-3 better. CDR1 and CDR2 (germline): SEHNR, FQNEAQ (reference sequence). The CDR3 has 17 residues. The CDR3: CASSLVVSGVGNQPQYF. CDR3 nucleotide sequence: TGTGCCAGCAGCTTAGTCGTTTCAGGGGTCGGCAATCAGCCCCAGTATTTT.

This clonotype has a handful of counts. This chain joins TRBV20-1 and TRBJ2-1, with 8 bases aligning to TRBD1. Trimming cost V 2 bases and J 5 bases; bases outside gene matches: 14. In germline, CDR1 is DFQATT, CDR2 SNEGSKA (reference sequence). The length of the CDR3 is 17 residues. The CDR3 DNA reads TGCAGTGCTAGACCCCTGGACAGGGCCGGTTTCCACAATGAGCAGTTCTTC. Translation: CSARPLDRAGFHNEQFF.

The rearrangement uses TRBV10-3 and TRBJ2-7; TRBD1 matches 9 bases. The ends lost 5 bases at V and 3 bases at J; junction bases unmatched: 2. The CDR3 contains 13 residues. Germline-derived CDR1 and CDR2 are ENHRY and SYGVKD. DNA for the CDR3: TGTGCCATCAGTAAGACAGGGGGCTACGAGCAGTACTTC. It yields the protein CAISKTGGYEQYF.

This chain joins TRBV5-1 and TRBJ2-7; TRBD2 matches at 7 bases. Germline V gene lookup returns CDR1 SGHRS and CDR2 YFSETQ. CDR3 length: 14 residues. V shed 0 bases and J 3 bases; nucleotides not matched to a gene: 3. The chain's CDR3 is CASSLGSGDYEQYF. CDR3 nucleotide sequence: TGCGCCAGCAGCTTGGGCAGCGGGGACTACGAGCAGTACTTC.

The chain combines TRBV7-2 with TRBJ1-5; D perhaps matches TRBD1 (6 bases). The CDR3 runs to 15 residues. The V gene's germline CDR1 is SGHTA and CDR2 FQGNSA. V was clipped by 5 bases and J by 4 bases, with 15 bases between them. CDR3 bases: TGTGCCAGCAGCGGGACAAATCAAGCGAATCAGCCCCAGCATTTT. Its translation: CASSGTNQANQPQHF.

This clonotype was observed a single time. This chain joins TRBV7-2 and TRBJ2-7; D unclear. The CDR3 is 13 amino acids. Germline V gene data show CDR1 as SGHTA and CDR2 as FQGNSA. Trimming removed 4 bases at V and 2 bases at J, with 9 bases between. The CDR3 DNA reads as TGTGCCAGCAGCTCGCCCGTAACCTACGAGCAGTACTTC. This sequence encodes CASSSPVTYEQYF.

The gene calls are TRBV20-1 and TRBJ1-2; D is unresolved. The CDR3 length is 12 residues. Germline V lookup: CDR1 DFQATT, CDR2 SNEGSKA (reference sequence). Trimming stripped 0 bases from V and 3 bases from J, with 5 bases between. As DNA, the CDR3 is TGCAGTGCTAGAGAAGCTTACTATGGCTACACCTTC. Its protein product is CSAREAYYGYTF.

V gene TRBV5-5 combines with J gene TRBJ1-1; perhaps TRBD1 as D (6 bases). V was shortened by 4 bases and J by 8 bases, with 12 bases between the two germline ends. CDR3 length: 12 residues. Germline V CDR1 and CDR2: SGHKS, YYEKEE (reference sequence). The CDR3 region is CASSARDKEAFF. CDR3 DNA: TGTGCCAGCAGCGCCCGGGACAAAGAAGCTTTCTTT.

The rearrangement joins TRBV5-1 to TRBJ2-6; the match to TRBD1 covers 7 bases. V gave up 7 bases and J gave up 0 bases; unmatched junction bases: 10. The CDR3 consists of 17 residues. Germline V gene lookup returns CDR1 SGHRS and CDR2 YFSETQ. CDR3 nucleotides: TGCGCCAGCGGGACCGGGACAGCCAGCTCTGGGGCCAACGTCCTGACTTTC. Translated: CASGTGTASSGANVLTF. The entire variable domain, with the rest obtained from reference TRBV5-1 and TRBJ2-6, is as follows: KAGVTQTPRYLIKTRGQQVTLSCSPISGHRSVSWYQQTPGQGLQFLFEYFSETQRNKGNFPGRFSGRQFSNSRSEMNVSTLELGDSALYLCASGTGTASSGANVLTFGAGSRLTVL.

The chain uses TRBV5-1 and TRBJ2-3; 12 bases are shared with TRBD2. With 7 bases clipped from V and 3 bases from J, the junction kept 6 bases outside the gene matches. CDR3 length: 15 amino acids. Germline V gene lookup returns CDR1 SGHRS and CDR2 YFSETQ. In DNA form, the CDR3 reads TGCGCCAGCGGAATCGGACTAGCGGGGACAGATACGCAGTATTTT. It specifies CASGIGLAGTDTQYF.

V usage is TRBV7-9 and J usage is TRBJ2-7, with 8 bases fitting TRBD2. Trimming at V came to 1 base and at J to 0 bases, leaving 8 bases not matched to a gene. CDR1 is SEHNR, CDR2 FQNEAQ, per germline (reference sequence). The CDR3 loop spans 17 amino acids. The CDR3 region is CASSLGGLAGDSYEQYF. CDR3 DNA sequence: TGTGCCAGCAGCTTAGGTGGACTAGCCGGGGACTCCTACGAGCAGTACTTC. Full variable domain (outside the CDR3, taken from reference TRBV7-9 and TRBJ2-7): DTGVSQNPRHKITKRGQNVTFRCDPISEHNRLYWYRQTLGQGPEFLTYFQNEAQLEKSRLLSDRFSAERPKGSFSTLEIQRTEQGDSAMYLCASSLGGLAGDSYEQYFGPGTRLTVT.

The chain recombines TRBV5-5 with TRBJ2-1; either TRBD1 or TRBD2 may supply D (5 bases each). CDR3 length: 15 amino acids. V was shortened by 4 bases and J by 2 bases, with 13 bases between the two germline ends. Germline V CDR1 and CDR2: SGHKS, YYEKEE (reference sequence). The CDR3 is CASSLDGDAYNEQFF. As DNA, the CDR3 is TGTGCCAGCAGCCTCGATGGGGACGCCTACAATGAGCAGTTCTTC.

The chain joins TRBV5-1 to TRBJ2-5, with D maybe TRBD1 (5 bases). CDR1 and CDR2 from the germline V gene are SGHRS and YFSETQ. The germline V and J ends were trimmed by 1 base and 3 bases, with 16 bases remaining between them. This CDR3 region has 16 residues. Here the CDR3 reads CASSLQWQGQKETQYF. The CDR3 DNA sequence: TGCGCCAGCAGCTTGCAATGGCAGGGCCAGAAAGAGACCCAGTACTTC.